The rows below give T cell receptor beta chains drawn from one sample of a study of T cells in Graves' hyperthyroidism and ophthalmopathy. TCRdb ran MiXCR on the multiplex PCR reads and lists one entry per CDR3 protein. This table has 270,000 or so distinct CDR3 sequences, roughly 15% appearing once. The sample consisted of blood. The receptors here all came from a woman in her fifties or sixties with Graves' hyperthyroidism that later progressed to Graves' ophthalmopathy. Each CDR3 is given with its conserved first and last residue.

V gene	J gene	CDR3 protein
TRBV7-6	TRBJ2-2	CASSLAPGISTGELFF
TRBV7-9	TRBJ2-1	CASSPRGLAGGNNEQFF
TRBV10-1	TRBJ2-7	CASSFSMGDEQYF
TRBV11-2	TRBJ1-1	CASSEGRGRLNTEAFF
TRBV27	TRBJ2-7	CASSLRRTEGPYEQYF
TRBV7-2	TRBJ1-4	CASSPGQGEKLFF
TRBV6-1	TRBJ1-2	CASTLRPTTGANYGYTF
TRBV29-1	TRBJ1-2	CSVERDPANYGYTF
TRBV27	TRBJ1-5	CASSPQGSDQPQHF
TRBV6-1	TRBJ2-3	CVSGVAVNTDTQYF
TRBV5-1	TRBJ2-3	CASSLEGKDTQYF
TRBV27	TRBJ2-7	CASSSGQNYEQYF
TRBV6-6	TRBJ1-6	CASSYTPKVVSPLHF
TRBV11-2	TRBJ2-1	CASSTGTGWFNEQFF
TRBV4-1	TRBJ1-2	CASSQLTGYGYTF
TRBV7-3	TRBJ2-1	CASSLTAQGGSEQFF
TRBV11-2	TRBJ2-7	CASSLVPPQEAYSYEQYF
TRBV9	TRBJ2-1	CASSVDGSRYEQFF
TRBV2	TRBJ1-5	CASSEANQPQHF
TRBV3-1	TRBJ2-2	CASSQEFGLANTGELFF
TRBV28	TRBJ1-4	CASSSPWTSNEKLFF
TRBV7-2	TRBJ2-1	CASSWRLAANEQFF
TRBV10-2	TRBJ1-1	CANRRDGYNTEAFF
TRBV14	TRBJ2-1	CASSQDRSGRRSEQFF
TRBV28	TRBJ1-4	CASSPAGGEREKLFF
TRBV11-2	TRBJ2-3	CASSLNIASTDTQYF
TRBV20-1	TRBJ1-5	CSANDLKAGRSNQPQHF
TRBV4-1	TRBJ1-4	CASSSPGRTNEKLFF
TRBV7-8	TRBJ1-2	CASSLARTGGYGYTF
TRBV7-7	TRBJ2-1	CASSLGPNNEQFF
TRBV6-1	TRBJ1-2	CASSPSGRVYGYTF
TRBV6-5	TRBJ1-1	CASSYGGGNTEAFF
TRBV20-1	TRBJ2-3	CSATSAAGRTSTDTQYF
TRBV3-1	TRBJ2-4	CASSHPKDKNIQYF
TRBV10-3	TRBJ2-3	CAISDYGRASTDTQYF
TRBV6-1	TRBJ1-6	CASSQGQGSSPLHF
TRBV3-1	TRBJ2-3	CASSHGGSSDTQYF
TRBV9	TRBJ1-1	CASSVEGKNTEAFF
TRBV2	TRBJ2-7	CASRETPASYEQYF
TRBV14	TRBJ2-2	CASSQEGRGYTGELFF
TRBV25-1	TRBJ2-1	CASSDGGNEQFF